The entry below gives a single T cell receptor (beta chain) sequence along with its context. What it binds is unknown. V lost 4 bases and J 10 bases, leaving 14 bases between the germline ends. Germline V gene sequence: CDR1 SGHTA, CDR2 FQGNSA. CDR3 length: 13 amino acids. The data originate from a study of post-analysis software for immune sequencing data. About the study: Secondary progressive, relapsing-remitting and progressive-relapsing multiple sclerosis were among the included disease courses.

Included in the TCR beta cDNA libraries were unique molecular identifiers. A population of roughly 0.85 to 10 million T cells gave rise to about half a million cDNA molecules. TCRdb ran MiXCR on the PCR reads and lists one entry per CDR3 protein. Here the sample spans roughly 400,000 distinct CDR3 sequences, 39% being singletons. Whole-study findings and limits: TRBV5-6, TRBV5-1 and TRBV20-1 were among roughly five TRBV segments more frequent in patients than controls. Controls significantly exceeded multiple sclerosis patients in normalized Chao1 diversity.

The V and J genes are TRBV7-2 and TRBJ2-1; D ambiguous. Sequenced input: blood. The clonotype originates from a girl aged 2-10 years with multiple sclerosis. CDR3 nucleotide sequence: TGTGCCAGCAGCTCAGACGGCCTCTCGGAGCAGTTCTTC. It codes for CASSSDGLSEQFF.